The entry that follows covers one TCR beta chain sequence. Antigen unknown. These data originate in a study of somatic mutations in cytotoxic T cells in rheumatoid arthritis. As for the study in general: Flow cytometric sorting isolated some V beta antibody-stained T-cell populations at nearly 100% purity, and among them were V beta1+ cells that underwent TCRB sequencing. Study-wide results and caveats: Only rheumatoid arthritis patients, not healthy controls, showed CD8+ clonality increasing with age.

V lost 4 bases and J lost 5; bases outside the gene matches: 6. The germline gives CDR1 SGHNT, CDR2 YENEEA. The CDR3 covers 15 residues. The assay was immunoSEQ multiplex PCR, and TCRdb's table has in-frame clones only and misses some. This table has 3,500 to 5,000 clones, 93% appearing once. Sequencing was performed on CD8+ T cells sorted from blood. This TCR was sampled from a woman aged 55 to 70 with rheumatoid arthritis. This chain uses TRBV11-3 with TRBJ2-3, with 10 bases lining up with TRBD1. The chain's CDR3 is CASSSGQGSVDTQYF. In DNA form, the CDR3 reads TGTGCCAGCAGCTCGGGACAGGGGTCCGTAGATACGCAGTATTTT.